This TCR beta chain was retrieved from a study of identical twins' blood T cells. The V gene's germline CDR1 is MNHEY and CDR2 SMNVEV (reference sequence). V lost 6 bases, J lost 1 base, and 9 bases lay in between. The CDR3 has 13 amino acids. This clonotype was seen at least ten times. From the 5' RACE reads, TCRdb called clonotypes with MiXCR, one entry per CDR3 protein. The sample includes 350,000 to 400,000 distinct CDR3 sequences, 28% of them seen just once. The gene calls are TRBV27 and TRBJ1-1, with a weak D call TRBD1 (6 bases). The TCR sequence derives from a woman aged 18-55 years in good health. Material for sequencing was PBMCs. The CDR3 bases are TGTGCCAGCAGCTGGGGACAGAACACTGAAGCTTTCTTT. The encoded protein is CASSWGQNTEAFF.